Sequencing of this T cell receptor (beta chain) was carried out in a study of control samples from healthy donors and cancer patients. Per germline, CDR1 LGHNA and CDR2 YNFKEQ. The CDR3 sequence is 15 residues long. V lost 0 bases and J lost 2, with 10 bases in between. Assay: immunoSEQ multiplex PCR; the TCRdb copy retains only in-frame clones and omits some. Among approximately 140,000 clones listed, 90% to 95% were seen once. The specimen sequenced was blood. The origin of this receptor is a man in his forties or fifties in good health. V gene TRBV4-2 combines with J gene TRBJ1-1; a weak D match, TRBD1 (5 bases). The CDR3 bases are TGTGCCAGCAGCCAAGAGGCACGGGGCAACACTGAAGCTTTCTTT. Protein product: CASSQEARGNTEAFF.